This T cell receptor (beta chain) stems from a study of T cells in tuberculosis. In the study overall: Sequenced TCRs come from CD1B-GMM tetramer-binding T cells. IGRA-negative adolescents, IGRA-positive adolescents with latent tuberculosis and adults with active tuberculosis formed this South African cohort.

V lost 1 base, J lost 7 bases, and 10 bases stayed unmatched. The CDR3 extends over 17 amino acids. Germline V gene lookup returns CDR1 LGHNA and CDR2 YSLEER. The table came from immunoSEQ multiplex PCR; TCRdb's copy has only in-frame clones and leaves some out. The data contain 25,000 to 30,000 clones, 90% to 95% of them singletons. This chain uses TRBV4-3 with TRBJ2-1; the match to TRBD2 covers 10 bases. The source is a donor aged 10 to 29 with latent tuberculosis or without tuberculosis infection. The specimen sequenced was PBMCs. The CDR3 spells CASSQGLAGDLQNEQFF. Here the CDR3 DNA reads TGCGCCAGCAGCCAAGGGCTAGCGGGGGACTTACAGAATGAGCAGTTCTTC.